What follows is one TCR beta chain and its context. What it binds is not known. The data were obtained in a study of cytomegalovirus exposure and HLA in healthy donors. Whole-study findings and limits: Associated with cytomegalovirus, according to the listing, were around 170 TCR beta chains.

The PCR used 60 Vbeta and 13 Jbeta primers. Sequenced by immunoSEQ multiplex PCR; TCRdb stores in-frame clones only, minus some. The table records 200,000 or so clones, about four fifths of them present only once. The sequencing input was PBMCs. The sequence derives from a male donor in good health and CMV-seropositive.

In DNA, the CDR3 is TGTGCCAGCAGCTTGAAACTAGCGGGGGTAACAGATACGCAGTATTTT. Amino acid sequence: CASSLKLAGVTDTQYF. The chain uses TRBV5-6 and TRBJ2-3; 11 bases align to TRBD2. The CDR3 contains 16 residues. The junction had 4 bases not matched to a gene; V was cut back by 1 base and J by 3 bases. The germline gives CDR1 SGHDT, CDR2 YYEEEE.